This T cell receptor (beta chain) comes out of a study of blood T cell repertoires in COVID-19. The overall study: Italy, Spain and the United States were the sources of the convalescent and acute COVID-19 samples.

Methods used by the authors: Amplification from reference gene primers served as the basis for estimated nucleated cell counts. Produced via immunoSEQ multiplex PCR; TCRdb's table is partial and in-frame only. From that table come the V and J calls and clone size; the DNA was used to work out D and trimming. The repertoire has over 350,000 clones, approximately 90% of them found once; the top ten carry roughly a tenth. This CDR3 comprises 15 residues. The germline gives CDR1 LGHNA, CDR2 YNFKEQ. V was clipped by 0 bases and J by 0 bases, with 8 bases between them. Participant reports of clinical history set cohort assignment.

Sequenced material: PBMCs or T cells enriched from blood (not recorded which). V is TRBV4-2 and J is TRBJ1-2; D gene unclear. The TCR comes from a woman aged 45-59 years who had recovered from COVID-19. The CDR3 DNA follows: TGTGCCAGCAGCCAAGAGATCCAGACTAACTATGGCTACACCTTC. Translating it yields CASSQEIQTNYGYTF.